Below, 25 T cell receptor beta chains from the same sample are listed, as sequenced in a study of blood T cell repertoires in COVID-19 (TCRdb year 2020). Receptor amplification or capture employed the immunoSEQ multiplex PCR assay. The immuneACCESS repertoire file appears here via TCRdb, limited to in-frame rearrangements. These files lack a portion of the clones; in checked studies, under half of the deficit traces to unresolved V genes, and the cause of the others is not known. Present in this sample are 220,000 or so clones, about 88% of which were seen just once. The ten largest account for 2.9% of the sample. Input material: peripheral blood. The receptors come from a man in his fifties who had recovered from COVID-19.

This chain uses TRBV15 with TRBJ1-5; 9 bases match TRBD1. Germline V gene sequence: CDR1 LNHNV, CDR2 YYDKDF (reference sequence). Unmatched junction bases numbered 8, after V lost 0 bases and J lost 2 bases. The CDR3 extends over 18 amino acids. CDR3 region: CATSRDPRTGEGNQPQHF. For the CDR3, the DNA is TGTGCCACCAGCAGAGATCCCAGGACAGGGGAGGGCAATCAGCCCCAGCATTTT.

This chain links TRBV9 with TRBJ2-5; D might be TRBD1 (6 bases). This CDR3 is built from 16 residues. Germline CDR1 reads SGDLS; CDR2 reads YYNGEE. The V and J ends lost 3 bases and 4 bases respectively, with 19 bases between them. CDR3 sequence: CASSDGGRAGAETQYF. CDR3 bases: TGTGCCAGCAGCGATGGGGGCCGGGCAGGGGCAGAGACCCAGTACTTC.

This clone has just one count. V is TRBV24-1 and J is TRBJ2-6; 9 nucleotides match TRBD1. Looked up from germline, CDR1 is KGHDR and CDR2 is SFDVKD. The CDR3 consists of 16 residues. The V gene end was trimmed by 9 bases and the J gene end by 3 bases; junction bases not matched to a gene: 8. The CDR3 sequence: CATETGGGSGANVLTF. CDR3 DNA: TGTGCCACCGAAACAGGGGGCGGTAGTGGGGCCAACGTCCTGACTTTC.

Only a few counts were recorded for this clone. This chain uses TRBV6-6 with TRBJ1-1; D not certain. V lost 6 bases and J 5 bases, leaving 7 bases between the germline ends. Germline V lookup: CDR1 MNHNY, CDR2 SVGAGI (reference sequence). The CDR3 spans 11 residues. This CDR3 reads CASRTGTEAFF. The CDR3 coding sequence is TGTGCCAGCAGAACGGGGACTGAAGCTTTCTTT.

This chain uses TRBV5-1 with TRBJ1-3, with 8 nucleotides matching TRBD1. Germline V gives CDR1 SGHRS, CDR2 YFSETQ. V gave up 3 bases and J gave up 3 bases; unmatched junction bases: 5. The length of the CDR3 is 15 residues. The DNA for the CDR3 is TGCGCCAGCAGCTCGACAGGGGCGGGTGGAAACACCATATATTTT. It translates to CASSSTGAGGNTIYF.

V is TRBV6-1 and J is TRBJ2-4, with D tentatively TRBD2 (5 bases). Between the trimmed V and J ends, which lost 2 bases and 2 bases, there was a span of 13 bases. The CDR3 totals 16 residues. Germline loops: CDR1 MNHNS, CDR2 SASEGT. In DNA form, the CDR3 reads TGTGCCAGCAGTGAACTGAGGGTCGAATCCAAAAACATTCAGTACTTC. Translation: CASSELRVESKNIQYF.

V and J are TRBV7-2 and TRBJ2-3; 10 bases map to TRBD2. Germline loops: CDR1 SGHTA, CDR2 FQGNSA. The CDR3 is made up of 16 amino acids. V dropped 2 bases and J dropped 4; count of bases not matched to a gene: 6. The CDR3 spells CASSLRPSGSPDTQYF. In nucleotides, the CDR3 is TGTGCCAGCAGCTTACGTCCTAGCGGGAGCCCAGATACGCAGTATTTT.

This chain links TRBV21-1 with TRBJ2-6; the D call in the table, TRBD2, was not verified against the DNA. TRBV21-1 is termed a pseudogene. CDR3 length equals 15 residues. CDR3 nucleotide sequence: TGTGCCAGCAGCAAATATAGCTCTGGGGCCAACGTCCTGACTTTC. Translated, it gives CASSKYSSGANVLTF.

This clone turned up a few times. The genes are TRBV2 and TRBJ2-2, with D possibly matching TRBD2 (6 bases). The CDR3 consists of 16 residues. CDR1 and CDR2 (germline): SNHLY, FYNNEI. V was clipped by 0 bases and J by 5 bases, with 13 bases between them. The DNA of the CDR3 is TGTGCCAGCAGTGAAGCGGAGACTAGAACTACCGGGGAGCTGTTTTTT. Translation: CASSEAETRTTGELFF.

This clone has more than one count but fewer than ten. V gene TRBV9 combines with J gene TRBJ2-2; D is possibly TRBD1 (5 bases). CDR3 length: 16 residues. The germline V gene encodes CDR1 SGDLS and CDR2 YYNGEE. V lost 2 bases to trimming and J lost 4 bases, with 15 bases between them. The CDR3 spells CASSVTGAPGTGELFF. The CDR3 DNA follows: TGTGCCAGCAGCGTTACAGGAGCCCCGGGCACCGGGGAGCTGTTTTTT.

The V gene is TRBV7-8, the J gene TRBJ1-5, with 7 bases matching TRBD1. Germline V lookup: CDR1 SGHVS, CDR2 FQNEAQ. Unmatched junction bases numbered 9, after V lost 5 bases and J lost 2 bases. The CDR3 is made up of 16 amino acids. Here the CDR3 DNA reads TGTGCCAGCAGCCTCGGGGGTGGGACAGGCAATCAGCCCCAGCATTTT. This gives the protein CASSLGGGTGNQPQHF.

The chain has TRBV24-1 and TRBJ2-5; no clear D gene. Trimming left V 4 bases short and J 1 base short, with 9 bases between. Germline-derived CDR1 and CDR2 are KGHDR and SFDVKD. CDR3 length: 14 residues. CDR3 DNA: TGTGCCACCAGTGACCTGACTGGCCAAGAGACCCAGTACTTC. Its protein is CATSDLTGQETQYF.

The rearrangement links TRBV19 to TRBJ1-4; TRBD1 aligns across 10 bases. The CDR3 length is 15 residues. The germline V gene has CDR1 LNHDA and CDR2 SQIVND (reference sequence). Germline trimming cut 5 bases from V and 8 bases from J; bases unmatched to any gene: 8. CDR3 sequence reads: CASSPWTGGGEKLFF. The CDR3 coding sequence is TGTGCCAGTAGTCCTTGGACAGGGGGAGGCGAAAAACTGTTTTTT.

The CDR3 here is CASSFQVLTSYEQYF. The CDR3 region has the DNA TGTGCCAGCAGTTTCCAGGTTCTCACCTCCTACGAGCAGTACTTC. The rearrangement links TRBV28 to TRBJ2-7; D unclear. The CDR3 spans 15 residues. The V and J ends lost 3 bases and 0 bases respectively, with 12 bases between them. Germline V lookup: CDR1 MDHEN, CDR2 SYDVKM.

The J gene is TRBJ2-1, the V gene TRBV2, with 11 nucleotides matching TRBD2. Trimming removed 6 bases from V and 6 bases from J; junction bases left unmatched: 7. The CDR3 length is 15 residues. Germline V gene lookup returns CDR1 SNHLY and CDR2 FYNNEI. Written as DNA, the CDR3 is TGTGCCAGCAGCGCCACTAGCGGGAGAAGCAATGAGCAGTTCTTC. Its protein product is CASSATSGRSNEQFF. Supplemented by reference TRBV2 and TRBJ2-1, the full variable domain reads EPEVTQTPSHQVTQMGQEVILRCVPISNHLYFYWYRQILGQKVEFLVSFYNNEISEKSEIFDDQFSVERPDGSNFTLKIRSTKLEDSAMYFCASSATSGRSNEQFFGPGTRLTVL.

The chain links TRBV7-8 to TRBJ2-7; the match to TRBD1 covers 7 bases. The CDR3 extends over 14 amino acids. V gave up 1 base and J gave up 1 base; unmatched junction bases: 1. CDR1 SGHVS and CDR2 FQNEAQ come from the germline V gene. As DNA, the CDR3 is TGTGCCAGCAGCTTAGTCAGGGGGTCCTACGAGCAGTACTTC. It specifies CASSLVRGSYEQYF.

The chain links TRBV19 to TRBJ2-1; 9 nucleotides agree with TRBD1. Germline CDR1 reads LNHDA; CDR2 reads SQIVND (reference sequence). The CDR3 is 15 residues long. The trim removed 5 bases at V and 4 bases at J, leaving 6 bases unmatched. CDR3: CASSSGTGRYNEQFF. The CDR3 DNA sequence: TGTGCCAGTAGTTCCGGGACAGGGAGGTACAATGAGCAGTTCTTC.

This chain joins TRBV28 and TRBJ1-3; TRBD1 might be the D (5 bases). The germline V gene has CDR1 MDHEN and CDR2 SYDVKM. Trimming stripped 8 bases from V and 0 bases from J, with 11 bases between. This CDR3 comprises 14 residues. CDR3 loop: CASGGEGSGNTIYF. The CDR3 DNA sequence: TGTGCCAGCGGGGGGGAGGGCTCTGGAAACACCATATATTTT.

The chain employs TRBV28 and TRBJ2-7; a weak D match, TRBD1 (5 bases). V lost 6 bases to trimming and J lost 3 bases, with 9 bases between them. Germline CDR1 MDHEN, CDR2 SYDVKM. The CDR3 is 12 residues long. The CDR3 loop reads CASSDRGYEQYF. As DNA, the CDR3 is TGTGCCAGCAGCGATAGGGGCTACGAGCAGTACTTC.

The V call is TRBV7-6, the J call TRBJ2-3, with 8 bases fitting TRBD2. There are 15 residues in the CDR3. The junction had 5 bases not matched to a gene; V was cut back by 3 bases and J by 3 bases. Germline CDR1 is SGHVS and CDR2 is FNYEAQ. The DNA of the CDR3 is TGTGCCAGCAGCTTTCAAGCGGGAGTGACAGATACGCAGTATTTT. This gives the protein CASSFQAGVTDTQYF. The entire variable domain, with the rest obtained from reference TRBV7-6 and TRBJ2-3, is as follows: GAGVSQSPRYKVTKRGQDVALRCDPISGHVSLYWYRQALGQGPEFLTYFNYEAQQDKSGLPNDRFSAERPEGSISTLTIQRTEQRDSAMYRCASSFQAGVTDTQYFGPGTRLTVL.

This chain uses TRBV5-5 with TRBJ2-7; D might be TRBD1 (6 bases). The CDR3 has 14 residues. The germline CDR1 and CDR2 sequences are SGHKS and YYEKEE (reference sequence). The V end lost 0 bases, the J end lost 4 bases, and 11 bases lay between the germline ends. CDR3 loop: CASSLGQGLYEQYF. Written as DNA, the CDR3 is TGTGCCAGCAGCTTGGGCCAGGGGCTATACGAGCAGTACTTC.

V usage is TRBV19 and J usage is TRBJ2-3, with 9 positions matching TRBD1. V gave up 5 bases and J gave up 5 bases; unmatched junction bases: 5. CDR3 length: 14 amino acids. Germline assignment: CDR1 LNHDA and CDR2 SQIVND (reference sequence). Here the CDR3 reads CASSLQGAVDTQYF. In nucleotides, the CDR3 is TGTGCCAGTAGTTTACAGGGGGCCGTAGATACGCAGTATTTT.

This clone has a single count. The chain couples TRBV15 to TRBJ2-1; perhaps TRBD1 as D (6 bases). V shed 1 base and J shed 1 base, with 17 bases lying between them. Per the germline V gene, CDR1 is LNHNV and CDR2 is YYDKDF (reference sequence). This CDR3 contains 18 residues. CDR3 nucleotides: TGTGCCACCAGCAGAGCCCCCTCCGCGACAGGTTCCTACAATGAGCAGTTCTTC. This gives the protein CATSRAPSATGSYNEQFF.

The V gene is TRBV11-2, the J gene TRBJ2-5; the D is unclear. Germline assignment: CDR1 SGHAT and CDR2 FQNNGV. With 5 bases removed from V and 5 bases from J, the gap between germline ends came to 6 bases. CDR3 size: 11 residues. CDR3 in amino acids: CASSGPETQYF. As DNA, the CDR3 is TGTGCCAGCAGCGGGCCGGAGACCCAGTACTTC.

The chain links TRBV4-2 to TRBJ2-3, with a tentative D call TRBD2 (5 bases). The CDR3 consists of 14 residues. Germline V gene lookup returns CDR1 LGHNA and CDR2 YNFKEQ. Trimming left V 0 bases short and J 4 bases short, with 8 bases between. CDR3 nucleotides: TGTGCCAGCAGCCAAGATAGCGTCGCAGATACGCAGTATTTT. This encodes CASSQDSVADTQYF.